Here is one TCR beta chain with its context. Losses at the gene ends were 3 bases for V and 7 bases for J; bases not matched to a gene: 6. This CDR3 is 15 amino acids long. Per germline, CDR1 SEHNR and CDR2 FQNEAQ (reference sequence). The data stem from a study of control samples from healthy donors and cancer patients. Clones were read by immunoSEQ multiplex PCR, and TCRdb kept only the in-frame ones, dropping some. The top ten clones hold 10% to 15% of a sample with over 200,000 clones, roughly 80% of them seen once. Sequenced: PBMCs. The chain combines TRBV7-9 with TRBJ1-6; 7 bases are a match to TRBD1. This TCR was sampled from a woman aged 55-70 years with lung cancer. The DNA for the CDR3 is TGTGCCAGCAGCTTGGGGGGGACAGACAATTCACCCCTCCACTTT. Its protein is CASSLGGTDNSPLHF.